A selection of T cell receptor beta chains follows, all from one sample in a study of T cell changes during pregnancy in multiple sclerosis. Profiling relied on immunoSEQ multiplex PCR, and the TCRdb table lists in-frame clones only, not all of them. The sample records about 87,000 clones, 85% to 95% being singletons. The specimen was peripheral blood, collected in the third trimester of pregnancy. Every receptor here comes from a female donor in good health, enrolled as a control in a pregnancy study. The CDR3 runs from the conserved cysteine through the conserved F or W. The D gene is left open where the match is weak. Only some rows state a clone size, as once, few, many or a class for expanded clones.

TRBV6-1	TRBD1	NA	TRBJ2-1	CASTYTGESGQFF	TGTGCCAGCACCTATACAGGGGAGTCGGGGCAGTTCTTC
TRBV28	TRBD1	NA	TRBJ1-5	CASSPLGGQGGNQPQHF	TGTGCCAGCAGTCCACTAGGAGGACAGGGGGGCAATCAGCCCCAGCATTTT
TRBV9	NA	NA	TRBJ2-3	CASSVGNSVTDTQYF	TGTGCCAGCAGCGTAGGAAATAGCGTGACAGATACGCAGTATTTT
TRBV2	NA	NA	TRBJ1-5	CASSEGGRQPQHF	TGTGCCAGCAGTGAAGGGGGGCGACAGCCCCAGCATTTT
TRBV7-2	TRBD1	NA	TRBJ1-4	CASSSRKGATNEKLFF	TGTGCCAGCAGCTCCAGAAAGGGGGCCACTAATGAAAAACTGTTTTTT
TRBV5-8	NA	NA	TRBJ1-5	CASSVYNQPQHF	TGTGCCAGCAGCGTCTACAATCAGCCCCAGCATTTT
TRBV27	TRBD1	NA	TRBJ1-5	CASSRQGAGNQPQHF	TGTGCCAGCAGTAGACAGGGGGCGGGCAATCAGCCCCAGCATTTT
TRBV6-1	NA	once	TRBJ2-3	CASSEPQGRSTQYF	TGTGCCAGCAGTGAACCCCAGGGGCGGAGTACGCAGTATTTT
TRBV29-1	NA	NA	TRBJ1-3	CSVGGRGASGNTIYF	TGCAGCGTTGGGGGGCGGGGGGCCTCTGGAAACACCATATATTTT
TRBV13	TRBD1	NA	TRBJ2-5	CASSLGGTGWQETQYF	TGTGCCAGCAGCTTAGGTGGGACAGGGTGGCAAGAGACCCAGTACTTC
TRBV28	NA	NA	TRBJ2-1	CASSFSTYQADEQFF	TGTGCCAGCAGTTTCTCGACCTACCAGGCCGATGAGCAGTTCTTC
TRBV2	NA	once	TRBJ1-1	CASSGQINTEAFF	TGTGCCAGCAGTGGACAGATAAACACTGAAGCTTTCTTT
TRBV2	NA	few	TRBJ1-2	CATKGGRNYGYTF	TGTGCCACCAAAGGTGGCAGGAACTATGGCTACACCTTC
TRBV2	NA	NA	TRBJ1-1	CASSEARDYTEAFF	TGTGCCAGCAGTGAAGCACGGGATTACACTGAAGCTTTCTTT
TRBV11-2	NA	NA	TRBJ2-1	CASSLPYPLNEQFF	TGTGCCAGCAGCTTACCCTACCCCCTCAATGAGCAGTTCTTC
TRBV19	NA	once	TRBJ1-2	CASSIGGQSPGYGYTF	TGTGCCAGTAGTATCGGAGGGCAGTCCCCTGGCTATGGCTACACCTTC
TRBV6-4	TRBD2	NA	TRBJ2-3	CASSDSAGGGDTQYF	TGTGCCAGCAGTGACTCAGCGGGGGGGGGAGATACGCAGTATTTT
TRBV19	NA	NA	TRBJ2-7	CASSIEEGPYEQYF	TGTGCCAGTAGTATAGAGGAGGGCCCCTACGAGCAGTACTTC
TRBV7-8	TRBD1	NA	TRBJ2-1	CASSLAAPGQGYNEQFF	TGTGCCAGCAGCTTAGCGGCGCCGGGACAGGGTTACAATGAGCAGTTCTTC
TRBV7-9	NA	NA	TRBJ1-3	CASSLVVSEWNTIYF	TGTGCCAGCAGCTTAGTGGTCAGCGAGTGGAACACCATATATTTT
TRBV20-1	TRBD1	NA	TRBJ2-1	CSAPTGWPFF	TGCAGTGCTCCGACAGGGTGGCCGTTCTTC
TRBV5-4	TRBD2	NA	TRBJ2-3	CASSKTAGRGTDTQYF	TGTGCCAGCAGCAAAACAGCGGGGAGGGGCACAGATACGCAGTATTTT
TRBV18	NA	NA	TRBJ2-1	CASSRAGVDEQFF	TGTGCCAGCTCACGTGCAGGGGTGGATGAGCAGTTCTTC
TRBV5-8	TRBD2	NA	TRBJ2-1	CASSYVGGRNNEQFF	TGTGCCAGCAGCTACGTCGGGGGGAGAAACAATGAGCAGTTCTTC
TRBV7-9	NA	NA	TRBJ1-1	CASSYLEHGEPEAFF	TGTGCCAGCAGCTACCTTGAGCACGGGGAGCCTGAAGCTTTCTTT
TRBV7-9	TRBD2	NA	TRBJ2-5	CASNLAGVAETQYF	TGTGCCAGCAACCTAGCGGGAGTTGCGGAGACCCAGTACTTC
TRBV28	NA	NA	TRBJ1-5	CASSLGQSNQPQHF	TGTGCCAGCAGTTTGGGGCAGAGCAATCAGCCCCAGCATTTT
TRBV5-1	TRBD2	NA	TRBJ2-2	CASSSSSGAQLNTGELFF	TGCGCCAGCAGCTCCTCTAGCGGGGCCCAGCTGAACACCGGGGAGCTGTTTTTT
TRBV5-4	TRBD2	once	TRBJ2-7	CASSSSGEPGLGMAYEQYF	TGTGCCAGCAGCTCGTCCGGGGAACCGGGACTAGGGATGGCCTACGAGCAGTACTTC
TRBV28	NA	NA	TRBJ1-1	CASSLQASEAFF	TGTGCCAGCAGTTTACAGGCCTCTGAAGCTTTCTTT
TRBV28	NA	NA	TRBJ2-2	CASSLANTGELFF	TGTGCCAGCAGTTTGGCAAACACCGGGGAGCTGTTTTTT